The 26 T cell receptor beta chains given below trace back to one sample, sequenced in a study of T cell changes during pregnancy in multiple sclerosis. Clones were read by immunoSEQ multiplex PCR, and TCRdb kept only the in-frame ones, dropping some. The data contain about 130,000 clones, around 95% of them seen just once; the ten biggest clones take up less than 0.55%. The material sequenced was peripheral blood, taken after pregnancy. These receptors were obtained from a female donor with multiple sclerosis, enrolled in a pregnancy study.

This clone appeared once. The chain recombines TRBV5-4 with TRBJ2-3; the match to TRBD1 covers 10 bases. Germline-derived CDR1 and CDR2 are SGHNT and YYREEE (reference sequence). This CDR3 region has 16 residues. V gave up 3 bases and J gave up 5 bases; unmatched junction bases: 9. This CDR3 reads CASSSDDRGRGDTQYF. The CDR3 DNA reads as TGTGCCAGCAGCTCAGACGACAGGGGGCGCGGAGATACGCAGTATTTT. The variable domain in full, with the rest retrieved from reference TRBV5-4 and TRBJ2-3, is ETGVTQSPTHLIKTRGQQVTLRCSSQSGHNTVSWYQQALGQGPQFIFQYYREEENGRGNFPPRFSGLQFPNYSSELNVNALELDDSALYLCASSSDDRGRGDTQYFGPGTRLTVL.

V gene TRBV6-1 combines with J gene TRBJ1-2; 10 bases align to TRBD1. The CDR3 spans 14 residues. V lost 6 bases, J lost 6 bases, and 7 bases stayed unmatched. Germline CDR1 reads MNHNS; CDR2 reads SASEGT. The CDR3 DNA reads TGTGCCAGCAGGCCGGGACAGGGGCGCGATGGCTACACCTTC. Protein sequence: CASRPGQGRDGYTF.

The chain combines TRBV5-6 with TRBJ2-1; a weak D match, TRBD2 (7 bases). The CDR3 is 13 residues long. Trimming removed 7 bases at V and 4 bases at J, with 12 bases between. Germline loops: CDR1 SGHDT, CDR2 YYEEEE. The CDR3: CASSGGVYNEQFF. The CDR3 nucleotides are TGTGCCAGCTCGGGGGGCGTATACAATGAGCAGTTCTTC.

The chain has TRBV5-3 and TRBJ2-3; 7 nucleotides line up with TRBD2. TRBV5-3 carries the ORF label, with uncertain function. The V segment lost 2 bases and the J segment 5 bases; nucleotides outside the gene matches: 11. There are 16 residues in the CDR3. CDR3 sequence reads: CARSLSSGNGEDTQYF. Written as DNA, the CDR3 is TGTGCCAGAAGCTTATCGAGCGGGAACGGGGAAGATACGCAGTATTTT.

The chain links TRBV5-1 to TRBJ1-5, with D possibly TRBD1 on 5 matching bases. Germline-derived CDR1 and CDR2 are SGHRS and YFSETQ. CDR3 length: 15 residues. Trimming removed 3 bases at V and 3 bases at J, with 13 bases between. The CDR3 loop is CASSSDGDYNQPQHF. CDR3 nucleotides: TGCGCCAGCAGCTCGGACGGGGACTACAATCAGCCCCAGCATTTT.

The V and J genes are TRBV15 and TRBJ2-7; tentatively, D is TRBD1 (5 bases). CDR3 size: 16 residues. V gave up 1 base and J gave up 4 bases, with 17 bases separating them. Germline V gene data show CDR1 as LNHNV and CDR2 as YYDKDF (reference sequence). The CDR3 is CATSRARPGFGYEQYF. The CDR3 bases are TGTGCCACCAGCAGAGCGCGGCCAGGGTTTGGTTACGAGCAGTACTTC.

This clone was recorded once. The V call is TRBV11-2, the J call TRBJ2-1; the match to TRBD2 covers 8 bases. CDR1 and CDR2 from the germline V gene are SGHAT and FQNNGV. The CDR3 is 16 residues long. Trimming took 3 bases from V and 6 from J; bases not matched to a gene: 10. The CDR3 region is CASSLASPAGANEQFF. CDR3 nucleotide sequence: TGTGCCAGCAGCTTGGCCTCTCCAGCGGGAGCCAATGAGCAGTTCTTC.

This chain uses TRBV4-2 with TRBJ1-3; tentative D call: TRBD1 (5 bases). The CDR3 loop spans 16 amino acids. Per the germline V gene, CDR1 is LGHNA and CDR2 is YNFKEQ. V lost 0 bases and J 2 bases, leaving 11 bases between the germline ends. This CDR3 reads CASSQDRVRAGNTIYF. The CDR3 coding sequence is TGTGCCAGCAGCCAAGATCGGGTCAGGGCTGGAAACACCATATATTTT.

CDR3 region: CASSPVHDSFGGSYEQYF. CDR3 DNA sequence: TGTGCCAGCAGCCCCGTACATGACAGTTTTGGGGGGTCCTACGAGCAGTACTTC. The chain employs TRBV14 and TRBJ2-7, with TRBD2 as a possible D gene (6 bases). In germline, CDR1 is SGHDN, CDR2 FVKESK. V lost 4 bases and J 1 base, leaving 23 bases between the germline ends. This CDR3 has 18 residues.

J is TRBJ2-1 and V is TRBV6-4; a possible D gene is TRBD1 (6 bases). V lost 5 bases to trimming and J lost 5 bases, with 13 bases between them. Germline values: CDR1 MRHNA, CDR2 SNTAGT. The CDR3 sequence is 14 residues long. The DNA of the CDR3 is TGTGCCAGCAGTTCAGGGGCAGGGGACAATGAGCAGTTCTTC. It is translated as CASSSGAGDNEQFF.

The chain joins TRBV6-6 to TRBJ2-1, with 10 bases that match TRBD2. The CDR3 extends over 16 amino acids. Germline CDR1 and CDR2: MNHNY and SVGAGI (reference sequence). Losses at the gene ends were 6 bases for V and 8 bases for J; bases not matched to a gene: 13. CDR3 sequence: CASRVTSGIVRDEQFF. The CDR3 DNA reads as TGTGCCAGCAGGGTAACTAGCGGGATTGTGAGGGATGAGCAGTTCTTC.

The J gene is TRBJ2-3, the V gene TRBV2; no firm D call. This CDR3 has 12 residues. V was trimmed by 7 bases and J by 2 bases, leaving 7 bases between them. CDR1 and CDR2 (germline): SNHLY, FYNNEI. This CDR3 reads CASKRDTDTQYF. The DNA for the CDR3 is TGTGCCAGCAAGCGAGACACAGATACGCAGTATTTT.

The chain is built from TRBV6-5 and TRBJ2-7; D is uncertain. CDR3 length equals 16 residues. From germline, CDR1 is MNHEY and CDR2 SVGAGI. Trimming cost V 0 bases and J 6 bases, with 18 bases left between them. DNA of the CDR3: TGTGCCAGCAGTTACTCTCGTGGTCCCCTACCTCCCGAGCAGTACTTC. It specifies CASSYSRGPLPPEQYF.

This CDR3 is CASSYFPGQGTDEQYF. CDR3 nucleotide sequence: TGTGCCAGCAGTTACTTCCCGGGACAGGGTACCGACGAGCAGTACTTC. The V call is TRBV6-5, the J call TRBJ2-7, with 9 bases that match TRBD1. The junction had 9 bases not matched to a gene; V was cut back by 1 base and J by 5 bases. Germline CDR1 reads MNHEY; CDR2 reads SVGAGI. This CDR3 spans 16 amino acids.

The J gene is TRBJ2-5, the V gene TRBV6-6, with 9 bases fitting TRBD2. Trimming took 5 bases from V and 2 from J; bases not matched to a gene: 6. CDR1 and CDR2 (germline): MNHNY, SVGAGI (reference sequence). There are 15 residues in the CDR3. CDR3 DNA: TGTGCCAGCAGTCTCAAGCGGGAGGTTCAAGAGACCCAGTACTTC. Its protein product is CASSLKREVQETQYF.

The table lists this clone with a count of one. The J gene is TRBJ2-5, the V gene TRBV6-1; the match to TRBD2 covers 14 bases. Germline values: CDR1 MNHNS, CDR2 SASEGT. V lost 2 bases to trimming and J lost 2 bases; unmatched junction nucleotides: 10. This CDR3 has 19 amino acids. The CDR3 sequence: CASSERAGTSGSNQETQYF. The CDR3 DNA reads TGTGCCAGCAGTGAAAGGGCTGGGACTAGCGGGAGCAATCAAGAGACCCAGTACTTC.

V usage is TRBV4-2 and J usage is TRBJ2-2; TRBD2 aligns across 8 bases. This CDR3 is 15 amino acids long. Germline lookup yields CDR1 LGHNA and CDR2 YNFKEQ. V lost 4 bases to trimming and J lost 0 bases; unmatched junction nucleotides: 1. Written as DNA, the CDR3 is TGTGCCAGCAGCCCGACTAGCGCGAACACCGGGGAGCTGTTTTTT. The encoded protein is CASSPTSANTGELFF.

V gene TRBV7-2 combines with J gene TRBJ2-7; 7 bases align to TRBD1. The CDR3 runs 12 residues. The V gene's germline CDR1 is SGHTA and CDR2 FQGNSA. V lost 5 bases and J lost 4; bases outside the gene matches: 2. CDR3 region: CASSPGGYEQYF. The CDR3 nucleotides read TGTGCCAGCAGCCCAGGGGGATACGAGCAGTACTTC. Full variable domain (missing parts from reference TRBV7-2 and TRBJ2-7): GAGVSQSPSNKVTEKGKDVELRCDPISGHTALYWYRQSLGQGLEFLIYFQGNSAPDKSGLPSDRFSAERTGGSVSTLTIQRTQQEDSAVYLCASSPGGYEQYFGPGTRLTVT.

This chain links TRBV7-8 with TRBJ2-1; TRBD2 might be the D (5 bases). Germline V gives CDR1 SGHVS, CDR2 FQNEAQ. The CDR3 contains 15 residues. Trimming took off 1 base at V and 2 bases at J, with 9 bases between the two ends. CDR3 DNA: TGTGCCAGCAGCTTAGAAGAGGGCCCCTACAATGAGCAGTTCTTC. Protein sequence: CASSLEEGPYNEQFF.

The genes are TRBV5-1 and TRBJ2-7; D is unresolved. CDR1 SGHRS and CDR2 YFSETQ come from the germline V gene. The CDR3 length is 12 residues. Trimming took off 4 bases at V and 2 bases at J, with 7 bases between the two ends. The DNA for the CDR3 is TGCGCCAGCAGCGATCAGACCTACGAGCAGTACTTC. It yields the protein CASSDQTYEQYF. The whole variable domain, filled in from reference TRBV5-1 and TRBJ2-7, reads KAGVTQTPRYLIKTRGQQVTLSCSPISGHRSVSWYQQTPGQGLQFLFEYFSETQRNKGNFPGRFSGRQFSNSRSEMNVSTLELGDSALYLCASSDQTYEQYFGPGTRLTVT.

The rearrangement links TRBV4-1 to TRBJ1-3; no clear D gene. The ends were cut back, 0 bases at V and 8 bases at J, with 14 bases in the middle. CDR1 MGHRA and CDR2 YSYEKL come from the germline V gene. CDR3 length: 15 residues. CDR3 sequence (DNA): TGCGCCAGCAGCCAAGATGGAGGAGGGCTAGACACCATATATTTT. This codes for CASSQDGGGLDTIYF.

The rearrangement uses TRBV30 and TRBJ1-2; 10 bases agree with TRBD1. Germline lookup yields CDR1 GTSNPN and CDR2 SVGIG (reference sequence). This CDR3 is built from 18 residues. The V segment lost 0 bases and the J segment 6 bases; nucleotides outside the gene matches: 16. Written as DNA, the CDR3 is TGTGCCTGGAGTGTAATTCGGAGACAGGGGGCACCCTTACATGGCTACACCTTC. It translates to CAWSVIRRQGAPLHGYTF.

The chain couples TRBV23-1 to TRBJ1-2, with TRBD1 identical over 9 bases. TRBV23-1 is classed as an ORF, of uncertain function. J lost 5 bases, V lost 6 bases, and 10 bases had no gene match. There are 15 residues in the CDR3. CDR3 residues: CASSPSADRGYGYTF. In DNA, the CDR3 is TGCGCCAGCAGCCCAAGCGCGGACAGGGGATATGGCTACACCTTC.

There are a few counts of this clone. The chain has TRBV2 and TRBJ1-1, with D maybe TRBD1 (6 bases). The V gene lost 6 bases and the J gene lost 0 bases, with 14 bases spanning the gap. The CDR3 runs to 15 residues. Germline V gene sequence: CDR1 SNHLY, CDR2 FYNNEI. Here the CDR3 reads CASSALDRLNTEAFF. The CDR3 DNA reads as TGTGCCAGCAGCGCCTTGGACAGACTGAACACTGAAGCTTTCTTT.

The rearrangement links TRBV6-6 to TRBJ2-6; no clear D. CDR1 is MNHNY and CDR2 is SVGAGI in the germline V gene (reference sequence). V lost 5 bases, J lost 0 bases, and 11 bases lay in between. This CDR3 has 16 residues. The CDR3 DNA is TGTGCCAGCAGTGGGCGTGAATCCTCTGGGGCCAACGTCCTGACTTTC. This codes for CASSGRESSGANVLTF.

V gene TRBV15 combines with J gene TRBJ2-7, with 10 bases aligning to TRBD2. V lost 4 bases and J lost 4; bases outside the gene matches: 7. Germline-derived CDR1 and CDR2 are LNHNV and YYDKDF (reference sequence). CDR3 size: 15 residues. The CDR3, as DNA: TGTGCCACCAGCATGCTAGCGGGAGAAGTTTACGAGCAGTACTTC. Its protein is CATSMLAGEVYEQYF. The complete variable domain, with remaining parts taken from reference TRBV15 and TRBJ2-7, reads DAMVIQNPRYQVTQFGKPVTLSCSQTLNHNVMYWYQQKSSQAPKLLFHYYDKDFNNEADTPDNFQSRRPNTSFCFLDIRSPGLGDTAMYLCATSMLAGEVYEQYFGPGTRLTVT.